Listed below are T cell receptor beta chains from one sample, sequenced in a study of OX40 agonist ivuxolimab in advanced cancers. Only in-frame clones appear in the TCRdb table, and some are missing; sequencing was by immunoSEQ multiplex PCR. Of tens of thousands of clones listed, approximately 90% were seen once; the top ten hold 0.67%. The sequencing here drew on CD4+ or CD8+ T cells sorted from blood, taken in a trial of the OX40 agonist ivuxolimab. The receptors come from an adult with an advanced solid tumor such as melanoma, head and neck, liver or kidney cancer. CDR3s include the opening cysteine and the closing phenylalanine or tryptophan. D genes are given only for firm matches. Clone sizes are given selectively: once, few, many, or a class where the clone is expanded.

d_call clone_size j_call v_call cdr3_aa cdr3_nt
NA NA TRBJ1-4 TRBV29-1 CSVPAVPSNEKLFF TGCAGCGTTCCCGCCGTTCCCTCAAATGAAAAACTGTTTTTT
NA NA TRBJ2-7 TRBV30 CAWTPTFLGREQYF TGTGCCTGGACACCTACCTTCCTAGGAAGGGAACAGTACTTC
NA NA TRBJ1-1 TRBV7-8 CASTPIRGRGTEAFF TGTGCCAGCACCCCCATCCGGGGGCGGGGGACTGAAGCTTTCTTT
NA NA TRBJ1-4 TRBV6-5 CASSALVGNEKLFF TGTGCCAGCAGTGCTTTGGTGGGCAATGAAAAACTGTTTTTT
NA NA TRBJ1-1 TRBV19 CASSQGLSTEAFF TGTGCCAGTAGTCAAGGGTTGAGCACTGAAGCTTTCTTT
TRBD1 once TRBJ2-5 TRBV2 CASSIRGQETQYF TGTGCCAGCAGCATCAGGGGGCAGGAGACCCAGTACTTC
TRBD1 NA TRBJ1-1 TRBV15 CATSRDRGQGIAFF TGTGCCACCAGCAGGGATCGGGGACAGGGAATAGCTTTCTTT
TRBD2 NA TRBJ2-1 TRBV7-9 CASSLVRDYRSYNEQFF TGTGCCAGCAGCTTAGTCAGGGACTATCGCTCCTACAATGAGCAGTTCTTC
NA NA TRBJ2-6 TRBV28 CASRSFQGTGANVLTF TGTGCCAGCAGAAGTTTCCAGGGGACCGGGGCCAACGTCCTGACTTTC
NA NA TRBJ1-1 TRBV5-1 CASSLSSGNTEAFF TGCGCCAGCAGCTTGAGTTCGGGGAACACTGAAGCTTTCTTT
TRBD2 once TRBJ2-7 TRBV28 CASTRSGGVWEQYF TGTGCCAGTACTAGAAGCGGGGGGGTATGGGAGCAGTACTTC
TRBD1 NA TRBJ1-4 TRBV4-1 CASSQGQGNNEKLFF TGCGCCAGCAGCCAAGGACAGGGGAATAATGAAAAACTGTTTTTT
NA NA TRBJ1-5 TRBV11-2 CASSLNGPTEPQHF TGTGCCAGCAGCTTAAATGGGCCTACTGAGCCCCAGCATTTT